The subject of this entry is one T cell receptor (beta chain). Antigen unknown. This sample stems from a study of T-cell memory formation after mild COVID-19. The overall study: Among the donors, TCR clusters were largely specific to each donor.

Overall study results and limits: SARS-CoV-2 specificity of second-wave clones peaking day 37 was unconfirmed.

The 5'RACE method, run with constant-segment primers, produced TCR alpha and TCR beta cDNA libraries (carrying sample barcodes and UMIs). MiXCR, run by TCRdb on the 5' RACE reads, gives a single entry per CDR3 protein. Of about 290,000 distinct CDR3 sequences listed, roughly 15% are singletons. This CDR3 spans 13 amino acids. V was pared by 7 bases and J by 0 bases, with 9 bases between. The germline gives CDR1 SGHTA, CDR2 FQGNSA. The receptor was derived from a young man who had mild COVID-19 (a few samples of this study predate the infection). Cell type and time point are not known. The sequencing sample was made of PBMCs or a T cell subset sorted from them (not recorded which). The V and J genes are TRBV7-2 and TRBJ1-1; D call uncertain. The CDR3 reads CASILEMNTEAFF. For the CDR3, the DNA is TGTGCCAGCATCTTGGAAATGAACACTGAAGCTTTCTTT.